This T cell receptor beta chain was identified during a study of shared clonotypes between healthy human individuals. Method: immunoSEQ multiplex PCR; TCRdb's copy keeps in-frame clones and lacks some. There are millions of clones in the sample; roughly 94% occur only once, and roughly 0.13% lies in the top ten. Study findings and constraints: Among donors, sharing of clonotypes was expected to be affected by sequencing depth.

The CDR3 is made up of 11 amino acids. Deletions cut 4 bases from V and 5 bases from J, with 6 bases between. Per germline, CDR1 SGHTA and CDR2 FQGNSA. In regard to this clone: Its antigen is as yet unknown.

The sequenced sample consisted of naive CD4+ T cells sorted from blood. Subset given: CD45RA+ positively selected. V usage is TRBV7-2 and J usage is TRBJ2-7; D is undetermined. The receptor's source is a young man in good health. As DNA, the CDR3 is TGTGCCAGCAGCTCAATGAACGAGCAGTACTTC. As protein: CASSSMNEQYF.